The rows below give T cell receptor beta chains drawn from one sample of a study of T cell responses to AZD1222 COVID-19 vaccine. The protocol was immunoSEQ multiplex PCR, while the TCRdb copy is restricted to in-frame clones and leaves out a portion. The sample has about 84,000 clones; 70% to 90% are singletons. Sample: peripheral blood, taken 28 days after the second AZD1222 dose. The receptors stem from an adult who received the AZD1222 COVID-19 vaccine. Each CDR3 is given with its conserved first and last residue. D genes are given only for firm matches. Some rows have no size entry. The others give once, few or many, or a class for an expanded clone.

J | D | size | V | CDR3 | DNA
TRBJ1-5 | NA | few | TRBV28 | CASSPGQQGPQHF | TGTGCCAGCAGTCCGGGACAACAGGGGCCCCAGCATTTT
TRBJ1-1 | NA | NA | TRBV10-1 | CASSDGGRGEAFF | TGCGCCAGCAGTGATGGGGGTCGTGGTGAAGCTTTCTTT
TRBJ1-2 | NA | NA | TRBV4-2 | CASSQGSGINYGYTF | TGTGCCAGCAGCCAAGGGTCAGGGATCAACTATGGCTACACCTTC
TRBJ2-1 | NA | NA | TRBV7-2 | CASSLRESSYNEQFF | TGTGCCAGCAGCCTCCGAGAGAGCTCCTACAATGAGCAGTTCTTC
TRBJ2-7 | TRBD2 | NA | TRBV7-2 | CASSLGAGGGFAYEQYF | TGTGCCAGCAGCTTAGGAGCGGGAGGTGGTTTTGCGTACGAGCAGTACTTC
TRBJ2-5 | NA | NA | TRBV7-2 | CASSSGTVETQYF | TGTGCCAGCAGCTCCGGGACCGTAGAGACCCAGTACTTC
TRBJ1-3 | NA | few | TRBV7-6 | CASSEAPGGASSGNTIYF | TGTGCCAGCAGCGAAGCCCCGGGCGGGGCCAGCTCTGGAAACACCATATATTTT
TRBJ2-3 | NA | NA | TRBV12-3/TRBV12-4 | CASSNTQGTQYF | TGTGCCAGCAGCAACACACAGGGCACGCAGTATTTT
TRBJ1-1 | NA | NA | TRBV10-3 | CAISARRDTEAFF | TGTGCCATCAGTGCCCGGCGAGACACTGAAGCTTTCTTT
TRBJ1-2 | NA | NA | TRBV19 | CASSRTSRAPPGYTF | TGTGCCAGTAGTCGAACTTCGAGGGCTCCCCCTGGCTACACCTTC
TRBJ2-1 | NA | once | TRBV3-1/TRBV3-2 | CASSQVRVGEQFF | TGTGCCAGCAGCCAAGTGCGCGTCGGAGAGCAGTTCTTC
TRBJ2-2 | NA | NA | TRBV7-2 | CASSRSSRDTGELFF | TGTGCCAGCAGCCGGAGTAGTCGGGACACCGGGGAGCTGTTTTTT
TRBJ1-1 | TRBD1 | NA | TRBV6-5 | CASSSNRGGTEAFF | TGTGCCAGCAGTTCCAACAGGGGAGGCACTGAAGCTTTCTTT
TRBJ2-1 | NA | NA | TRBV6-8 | CASSYSISDSSYNEQFF | TGTGCCAGCAGTTACTCGATCAGCGACAGCTCCTACAATGAGCAGTTCTTC
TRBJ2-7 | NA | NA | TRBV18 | CASSPYVVGTYEQYF | TGTGCCAGCTCACCTTACGTTGTCGGCACCTACGAGCAGTACTTC
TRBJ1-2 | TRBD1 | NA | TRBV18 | CASSPPSQGAVGYTF | TGTGCCAGCTCACCACCTAGCCAGGGGGCGGTTGGCTACACCTTC
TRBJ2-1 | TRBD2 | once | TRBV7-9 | CASSRLGTSGSNEQFF | TGTGCCAGCAGCCGTCTCGGGACTAGCGGATCCAATGAGCAGTTCTTC
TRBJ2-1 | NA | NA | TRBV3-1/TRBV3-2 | CASSQATWENEQFF | TGTGCCAGCAGCCAGGCGACTTGGGAGAATGAGCAGTTCTTC
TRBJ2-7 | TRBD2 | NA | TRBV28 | CANRKAGTYEQYF | TGTGCCAACCGAAAAGCGGGGACCTACGAGCAGTACTTC
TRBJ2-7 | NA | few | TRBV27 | CASRTEAGQSYEQYF | TGTGCCAGCAGGACCGAAGCGGGCCAGTCCTACGAGCAGTACTTC
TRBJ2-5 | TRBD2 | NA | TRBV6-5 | CASSRFSGGAETQYF | TGTGCCAGCAGTCGGTTTAGCGGGGGGGCAGAGACCCAGTACTTC